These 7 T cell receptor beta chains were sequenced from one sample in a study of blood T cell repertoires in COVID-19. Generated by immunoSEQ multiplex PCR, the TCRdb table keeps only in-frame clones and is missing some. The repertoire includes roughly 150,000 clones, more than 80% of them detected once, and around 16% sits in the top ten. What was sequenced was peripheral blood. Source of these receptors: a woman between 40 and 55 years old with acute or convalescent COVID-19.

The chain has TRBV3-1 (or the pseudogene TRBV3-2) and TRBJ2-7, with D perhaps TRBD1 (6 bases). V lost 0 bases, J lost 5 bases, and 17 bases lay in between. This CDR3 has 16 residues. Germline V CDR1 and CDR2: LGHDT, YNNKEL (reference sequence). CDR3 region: CASSQERTGSQDEQYF. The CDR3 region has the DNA TGTGCCAGCAGCCAAGAGCGTACAGGGAGCCAAGACGAGCAGTACTTC.

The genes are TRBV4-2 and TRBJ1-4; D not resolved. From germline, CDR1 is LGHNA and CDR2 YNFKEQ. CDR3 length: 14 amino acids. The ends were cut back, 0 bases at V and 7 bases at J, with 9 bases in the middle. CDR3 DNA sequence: TGTGCCAGCAGCCAAGATCCATCAGTTGAAAAACTGTTTTTT. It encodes CASSQDPSVEKLFF.

The CDR3 here is CASSVDVGSGGFHEQFF. CDR3 nucleotides: TGTGCCAGCAGCGTAGATGTGGGATCGGGAGGGTTCCATGAGCAGTTCTTC. J is TRBJ2-1 and V is TRBV9; 8 nucleotides match TRBD2. Germline V gene sequence: CDR1 SGDLS, CDR2 YYNGEE. Trimming took 0 bases from V and 8 from J; bases not matched to a gene: 13. The CDR3 totals 17 residues.

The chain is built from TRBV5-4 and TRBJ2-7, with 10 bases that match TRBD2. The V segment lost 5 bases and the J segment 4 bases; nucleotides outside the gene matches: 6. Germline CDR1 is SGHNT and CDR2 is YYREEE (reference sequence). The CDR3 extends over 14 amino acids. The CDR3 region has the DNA TGTGCCAGCAGGATAGCGGGGGGAACATACGAGCAGTACTTC. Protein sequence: CASRIAGGTYEQYF.

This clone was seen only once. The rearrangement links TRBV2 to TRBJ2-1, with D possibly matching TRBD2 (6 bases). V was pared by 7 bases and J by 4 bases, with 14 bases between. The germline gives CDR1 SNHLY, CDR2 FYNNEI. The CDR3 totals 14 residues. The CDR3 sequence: CASTLAPSYNEQFF. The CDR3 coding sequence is TGTGCCAGCACACTAGCTCCCTCTTACAATGAGCAGTTCTTC. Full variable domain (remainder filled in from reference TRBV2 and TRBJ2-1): EPEVTQTPSHQVTQMGQEVILRCVPISNHLYFYWYRQILGQKVEFLVSFYNNEISEKSEIFDDQFSVERPDGSNFTLKIRSTKLEDSAMYFCASTLAPSYNEQFFGPGTRLTVL.

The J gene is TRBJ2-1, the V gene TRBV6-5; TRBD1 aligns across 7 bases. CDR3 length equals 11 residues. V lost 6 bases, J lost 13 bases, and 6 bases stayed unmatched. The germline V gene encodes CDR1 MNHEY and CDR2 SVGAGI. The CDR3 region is CASSRDRQQFF. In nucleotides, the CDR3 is TGTGCCAGCAGCCGGGACAGACAACAGTTCTTC.

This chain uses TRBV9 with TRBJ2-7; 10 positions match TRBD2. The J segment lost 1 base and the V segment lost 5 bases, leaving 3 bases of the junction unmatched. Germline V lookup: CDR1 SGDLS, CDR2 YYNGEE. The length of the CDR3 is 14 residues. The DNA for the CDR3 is TGTGCCAGCAGTGGACTAGCGGAGTCCTACGAGCAGTACTTC. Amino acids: CASSGLAESYEQYF.